This T cell receptor (beta chain) comes out of a study of cytomegalovirus exposure and HLA in healthy donors. Study in general: The Caucasian-associated ancestry cluster contained about 80% of the roughly 370 genotyped donors. Findings and limits, study-wide: V- and J-gene trimming of TCR beta was linked (in a later analysis) to a missense DCLRE1C variant. According to the study, 160 or so TCR beta chains were cytomegalovirus-associated.

Germline V gene sequence: CDR1 SGHAT, CDR2 FQNNGV. CDR3 length: 13 amino acids. V lost 4 bases and J 6 bases, leaving 10 bases between the germline ends. The PCR had 60 Vbeta and 13 Jbeta primers. Authors' analysis steps: Later, 65 million to 85 million unique TCR beta chains were counted in an analysis, and approximately 9.9 million of them were shared. Clones were read by immunoSEQ multiplex PCR, and TCRdb kept only the in-frame ones, dropping some. V, J and clone size were drawn from that table, and D and trimming were deduced from the DNA. The profile shows around 100,000 clones, about 76% of them singletons. In regard to this clone: No antigen is known for it.

This chain uses TRBV11-2 with TRBJ1-5; D might be TRBD1 (6 bases). The specimen was PBMCs. This clonotype was sampled from a young man in good health and CMV-seropositive. This CDR3 reads CASSSQGGQPQHF. The CDR3 DNA follows: TGTGCCAGCAGCTCCCAAGGGGGTCAGCCCCAGCATTTT.